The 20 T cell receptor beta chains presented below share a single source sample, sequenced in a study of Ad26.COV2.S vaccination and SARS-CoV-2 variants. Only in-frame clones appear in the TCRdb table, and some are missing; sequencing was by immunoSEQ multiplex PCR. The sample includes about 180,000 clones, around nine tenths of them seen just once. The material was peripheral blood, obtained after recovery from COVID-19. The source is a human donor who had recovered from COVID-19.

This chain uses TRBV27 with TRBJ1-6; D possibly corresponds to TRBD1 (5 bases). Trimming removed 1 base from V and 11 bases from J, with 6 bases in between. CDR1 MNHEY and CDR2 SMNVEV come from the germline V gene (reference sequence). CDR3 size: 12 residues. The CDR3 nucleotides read TGTGCCAGCAGTTTATTGGGGGCACCCCTCCACTTT. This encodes CASSLLGAPLHF.

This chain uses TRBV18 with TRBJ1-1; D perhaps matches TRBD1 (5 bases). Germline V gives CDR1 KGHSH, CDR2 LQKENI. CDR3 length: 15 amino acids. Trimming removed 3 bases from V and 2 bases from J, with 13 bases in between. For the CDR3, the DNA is TGTGCCAGCTCACCTGTGAACAGGCCCAACACTGAAGCTTTCTTT. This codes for CASSPVNRPNTEAFF.

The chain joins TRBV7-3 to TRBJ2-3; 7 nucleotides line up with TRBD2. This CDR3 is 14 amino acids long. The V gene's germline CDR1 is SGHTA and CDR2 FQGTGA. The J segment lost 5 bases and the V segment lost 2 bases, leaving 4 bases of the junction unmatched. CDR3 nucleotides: TGTGCCAGCAGCTTACAGCGGGGAGTAGATACGCAGTATTTT. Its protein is CASSLQRGVDTQYF.

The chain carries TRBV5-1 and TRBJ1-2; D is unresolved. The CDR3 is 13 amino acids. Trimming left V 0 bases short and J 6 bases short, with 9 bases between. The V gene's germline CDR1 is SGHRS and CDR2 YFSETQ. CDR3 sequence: CASSLGRANGYTF. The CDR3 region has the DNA TGCGCCAGCAGCTTGGGCCGGGCCAATGGCTACACCTTC.

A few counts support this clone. This CDR3 is CASSYSQRKGSNQPQHF. The CDR3 DNA reads as TGTGCCAGCAGTTATAGCCAGCGAAAAGGGAGCAATCAGCCCCAGCATTTT. This chain links TRBV6-7 with TRBJ1-5; D call uncertain. TRBV6-7 belongs to the ORF category, with a function that is uncertain. Trimming took 3 bases from V and 1 from J, leaving 16 bases between them. This CDR3 has 17 amino acids.

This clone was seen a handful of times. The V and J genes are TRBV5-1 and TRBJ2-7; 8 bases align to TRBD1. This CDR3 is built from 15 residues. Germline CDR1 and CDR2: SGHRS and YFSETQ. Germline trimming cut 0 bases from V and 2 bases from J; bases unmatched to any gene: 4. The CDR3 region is CASSLAPGQAYEQYF. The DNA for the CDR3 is TGCGCCAGCAGCTTGGCCCCGGGACAGGCCTACGAGCAGTACTTC. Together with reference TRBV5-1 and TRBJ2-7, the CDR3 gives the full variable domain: KAGVTQTPRYLIKTRGQQVTLSCSPISGHRSVSWYQQTPGQGLQFLFEYFSETQRNKGNFPGRFSGRQFSNSRSEMNVSTLELGDSALYLCASSLAPGQAYEQYFGPGTRLTVT.

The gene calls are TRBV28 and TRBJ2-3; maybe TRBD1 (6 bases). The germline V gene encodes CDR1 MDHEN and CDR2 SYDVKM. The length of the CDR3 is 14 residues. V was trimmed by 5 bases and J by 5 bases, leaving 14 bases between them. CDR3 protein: CASSLGSRGDTQYF. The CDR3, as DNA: TGTGCCAGCAGTCTGGGGTCCAGGGGAGATACGCAGTATTTT.

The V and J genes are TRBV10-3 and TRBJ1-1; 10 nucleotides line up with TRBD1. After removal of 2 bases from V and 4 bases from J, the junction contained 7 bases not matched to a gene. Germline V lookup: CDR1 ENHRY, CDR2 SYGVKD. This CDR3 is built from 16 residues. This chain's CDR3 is CAISERPGQGSTEAFF. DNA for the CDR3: TGTGCCATCAGTGAGCGACCGGGACAGGGGTCCACTGAAGCTTTCTTT.

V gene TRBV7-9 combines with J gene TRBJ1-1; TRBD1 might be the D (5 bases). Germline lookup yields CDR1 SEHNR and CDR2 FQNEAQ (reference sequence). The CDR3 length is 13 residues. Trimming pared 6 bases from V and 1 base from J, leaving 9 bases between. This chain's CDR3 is CASRDRGNTEAFF. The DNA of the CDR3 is TGTGCCAGCAGGGATAGGGGGAACACTGAAGCTTTCTTT.

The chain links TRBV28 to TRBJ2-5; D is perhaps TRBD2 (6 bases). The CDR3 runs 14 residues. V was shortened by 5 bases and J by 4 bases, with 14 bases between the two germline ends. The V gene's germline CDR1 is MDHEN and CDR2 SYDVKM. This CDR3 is CASSTWDGGETQYF. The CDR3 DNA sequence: TGTGCCAGCAGTACTTGGGACGGGGGAGAGACCCAGTACTTC.

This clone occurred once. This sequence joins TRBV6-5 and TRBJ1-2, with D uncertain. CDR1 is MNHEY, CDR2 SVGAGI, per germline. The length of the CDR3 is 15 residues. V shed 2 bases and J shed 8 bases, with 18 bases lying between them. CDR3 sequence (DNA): TGTGCCAGCAGTTACGGGTCTTCAAAGGATCGCGGCTACACCTTC. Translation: CASSYGSSKDRGYTF.

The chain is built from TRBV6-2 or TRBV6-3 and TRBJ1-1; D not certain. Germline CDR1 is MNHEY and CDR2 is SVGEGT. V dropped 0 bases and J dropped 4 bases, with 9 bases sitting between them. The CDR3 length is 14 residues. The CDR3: CASSYSGDSTEAFF. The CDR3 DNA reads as TGTGCCAGCAGTTACTCTGGGGATAGCACTGAAGCTTTCTTT.

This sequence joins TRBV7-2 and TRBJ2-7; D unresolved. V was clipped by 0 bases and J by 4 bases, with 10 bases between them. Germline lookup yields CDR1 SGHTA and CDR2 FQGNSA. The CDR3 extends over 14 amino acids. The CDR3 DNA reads TGTGCCAGCAGCTTAGCAGGGAACGGATACGAGCAGTACTTC. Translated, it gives CASSLAGNGYEQYF. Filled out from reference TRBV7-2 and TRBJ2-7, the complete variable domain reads GAGVSQSPSNKVTEKGKDVELRCDPISGHTALYWYRQSLGQGLEFLIYFQGNSAPDKSGLPSDRFSAERTGGSVSTLTIQRTQQEDSAVYLCASSLAGNGYEQYFGPGTRLTVT.

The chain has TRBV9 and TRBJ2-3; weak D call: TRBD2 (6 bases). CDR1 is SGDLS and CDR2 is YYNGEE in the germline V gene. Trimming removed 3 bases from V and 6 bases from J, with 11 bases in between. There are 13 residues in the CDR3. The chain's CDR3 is CASSGGAWDTQYF. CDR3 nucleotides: TGTGCCAGCAGCGGCGGGGCCTGGGATACGCAGTATTTT.

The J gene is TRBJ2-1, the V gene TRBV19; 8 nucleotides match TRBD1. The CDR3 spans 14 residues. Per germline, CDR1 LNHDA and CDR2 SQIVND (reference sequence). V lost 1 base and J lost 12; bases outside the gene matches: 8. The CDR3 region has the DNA TGTGCCAGTAGTATAGGTGCACAGGGGGACTCGCAGTTCTTC. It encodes CASSIGAQGDSQFF.

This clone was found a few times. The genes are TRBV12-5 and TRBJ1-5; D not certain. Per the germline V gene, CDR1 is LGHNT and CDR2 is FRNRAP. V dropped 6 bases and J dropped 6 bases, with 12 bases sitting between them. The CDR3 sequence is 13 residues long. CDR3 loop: CASGVALGQPQHF. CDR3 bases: TGTGCTAGTGGGGTGGCCCTGGGTCAGCCCCAGCATTTT.

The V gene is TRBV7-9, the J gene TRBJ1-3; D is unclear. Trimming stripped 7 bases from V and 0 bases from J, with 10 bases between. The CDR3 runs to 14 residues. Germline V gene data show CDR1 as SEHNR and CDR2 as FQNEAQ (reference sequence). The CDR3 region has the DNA TGTGCCAGCAACCCGCAGAGCTCTGGAAACACCATATATTTT. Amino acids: CASNPQSSGNTIYF.

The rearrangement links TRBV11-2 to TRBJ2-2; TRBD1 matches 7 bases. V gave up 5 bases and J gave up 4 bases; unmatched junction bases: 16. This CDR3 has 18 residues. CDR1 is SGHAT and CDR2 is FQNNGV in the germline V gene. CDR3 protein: CASSPTHLTGSTTGELFF. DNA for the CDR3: TGTGCCAGCAGCCCGACCCACCTGACAGGGTCGACCACCGGGGAGCTGTTTTTT. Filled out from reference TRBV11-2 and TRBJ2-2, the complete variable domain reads EAGVAQSPRYKIIEKRQSVAFWCNPISGHATLYWYQQILGQGPKLLIQFQNNGVVDDSQLPKDRFSAERLKGVDSTLKIQPAKLEDSAVYLCASSPTHLTGSTTGELFFGEGSRLTVL.

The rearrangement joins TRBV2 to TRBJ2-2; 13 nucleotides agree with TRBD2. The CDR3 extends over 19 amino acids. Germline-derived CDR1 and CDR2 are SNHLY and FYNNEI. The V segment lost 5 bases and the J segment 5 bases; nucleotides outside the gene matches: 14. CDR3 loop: CASSSGTSGKWTGTGELFF. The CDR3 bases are TGTGCCAGCAGTTCCGGGACTAGCGGGAAGTGGACCGGGACCGGGGAGCTGTTTTTT.

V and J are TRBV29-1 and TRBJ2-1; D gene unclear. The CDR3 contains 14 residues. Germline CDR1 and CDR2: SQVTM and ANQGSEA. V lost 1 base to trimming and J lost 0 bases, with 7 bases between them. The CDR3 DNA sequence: TGCAGCGTTGAAGGGCTTTTCTCCTACAATGAGCAGTTCTTC. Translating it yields CSVEGLFSYNEQFF.